The 11 T cell receptor beta chains reported below all come from one sample, sequenced in a study of regulatory T cells in long-lasting Graves disease. Time point given: newly diagnosed GD, antithyroid drugs for less than 3 months. With RNA extracted from PBMCs as input, the TCR library was made. The TCR beta library used iRepertoire HTBI primers with Arm-PCR amplification of CDR3. MiXCR, applied by TCRdb to the multiplex PCR reads, yields one record per CDR3 protein. The sample lists under 450,000 distinct CDR3 sequences; approximately 12% were seen once. The same sample was also studied in work on T cells in Graves' hyperthyroidism and ophthalmopathy.

This sample comprised peripheral blood mononuclear cells (PBMCs), obtained at new diagnosis, from a patient treated with antithyroid drugs. The source is a woman aged 18-30 years with Graves disease.

This clonotype was observed a single time. At one end the junction does not follow the germline gene, possibly because of a read error. The CDR3 reads CAGSDQGNQPQHF. In DNA, the CDR3 is TGTGCCGGCAGTGATCAGGGGAATCAGCCCCAGCATTTT. The chain is built from TRBV2 and TRBJ1-5; D possibly corresponds to TRBD1 (6 bases). Germline V lookup: CDR1 SNHLY, CDR2 FYNNEI. This CDR3 spans 13 amino acids.

The chain uses TRBV7-9 and TRBJ2-1; D is unclear. V was shortened by 5 bases and J by 6 bases, with 20 bases between the two germline ends. The V gene's germline CDR1 is SEHNR and CDR2 FQNEAQ (reference sequence). The CDR3 has 16 residues. The CDR3 DNA sequence: TGTGCCAGCAGCCGTGGCGGCCCCAAAAGGTCCAATGAGCAGTTCTTC. Residues: CASSRGGPKRSNEQFF.

This clonotype was counted many times. J is TRBJ1-1 and V is TRBV7-9; D uncertain. CDR3 length: 11 amino acids. Germline V lookup: CDR1 SEHNR, CDR2 FQNEAQ (reference sequence). V gave up 8 bases and J gave up 3 bases, with 7 bases separating them. CDR3: CASRSDTEAFF. The CDR3 nucleotides read TGTGCCAGCCGCTCGGACACTGAAGCTTTCTTT.

This clonotype was seen many times. This sequence joins TRBV29-1 and TRBJ2-7; 8 bases match TRBD2. V lost 4 bases and J lost 7; bases outside the gene matches: 15. The V gene's germline CDR1 is SQVTM and CDR2 ANQGSEA. This CDR3 contains 15 residues. The CDR3 region is CSVGRLAPGGSEQYF. The CDR3 region has the DNA TGCAGCGTTGGGCGACTAGCGCCTGGGGGGTCGGAGCAGTACTTC.

This clonotype was found many times. J is TRBJ1-1 and V is TRBV28; the match to TRBD1 covers 7 bases. V was clipped by 8 bases and J by 0 bases; unmatched bases: 9. Germline CDR1 is MDHEN and CDR2 is SYDVKM. The CDR3 spans 15 residues. The CDR3 sequence: CASHTGERLNTEAFF. CDR3 in DNA: TGTGCCAGCCATACAGGGGAAAGGCTGAACACTGAAGCTTTCTTT.

This clonotype was picked up many times. The rearrangement uses TRBV30 and TRBJ1-1, with TRBD1 identical over 7 bases. With V trimmed by 5 bases and J by 5 bases, 5 bases remained unmatched. The length of the CDR3 is 12 residues. Per germline, CDR1 GTSNPN and CDR2 SVGIG (reference sequence). The DNA of the CDR3 is TGTGCCTGGCACAGGGGTACAACTGAAGCTTTCTTT. It codes for CAWHRGTTEAFF.

In its sample, this clonotype was seen a few times. This chain joins TRBV7-9 and TRBJ2-1, with TRBD2 as a possible D gene (6 bases). CDR1 SEHNR and CDR2 FQNEAQ come from the germline V gene (reference sequence). With 4 bases removed from V and 2 bases from J, the gap between germline ends came to 24 bases. The CDR3 contains 19 residues. For the CDR3, the DNA is TGTGCCAGCAGCTCACGGGGACTGGTCTACATGAGCACCTACAATGAGCAGTTCTTC. It codes for CASSSRGLVYMSTYNEQFF. Together with reference TRBV7-9 and TRBJ2-1, the CDR3 gives the full variable domain: DTGVSQNPRHKITKRGQNVTFRCDPISEHNRLYWYRQTLGQGPEFLTYFQNEAQLEKSRLLSDRFSAERPKGSFSTLEIQRTEQGDSAMYLCASSSRGLVYMSTYNEQFFGPGTRLTVL.

The chain combines TRBV11-2 with TRBJ2-1, with no clear D. This CDR3 region has 15 residues. Germline CDR1 and CDR2: SGHAT and FQNNGV. Trimming left V 5 bases short and J 7 bases short, with 18 bases between. CDR3 sequence: CASSVAPGPENEQFF. CDR3 DNA: TGTGCCAGCAGCGTTGCTCCGGGCCCCGAAAATGAGCAGTTCTTC.

This chain uses TRBV6-2 or TRBV6-3 with TRBJ2-7; the match to TRBD2 covers 10 bases. Germline CDR1 MNHEY, CDR2 SVGEGT. The CDR3 is 17 amino acids. With 4 bases clipped from V and 2 bases from J, the junction kept 11 bases outside the gene matches. The CDR3 sequence is CASSFNIGLAVTYEQYF. The CDR3 bases are TGTGCCAGCAGTTTCAATATCGGACTAGCGGTGACCTACGAGCAGTACTTC.

This sequence joins TRBV27 and TRBJ2-7, with TRBD1 matching over 9 bases. Germline assignment: CDR1 MNHEY and CDR2 SMNVEV (reference sequence). The CDR3 loop spans 15 amino acids. V shed 5 bases and J 4 bases; nucleotides not matched to a gene: 9. The CDR3 nucleotides are TGTGCCAGCAGTCAACAGGGGGCTGGGACGTACGAGCAGTACTTC. Its translation is CASSQQGAGTYEQYF.

The chain recombines TRBV20-1 with TRBJ2-5; TRBD2 aligns across 10 bases. Germline CDR1 and CDR2: DFQATT and SNEGSKA (reference sequence). This CDR3 has 14 amino acids. The V and J ends lost 0 bases and 5 bases, in that order; junction bases with no gene match: 3. For the CDR3, the DNA is TGCAGTGCTAGAGACTTAGCGGGAGGTGAGACCCAGTACTTC. Translated: CSARDLAGGETQYF.